This T cell receptor (beta chain) was identified in a study of cytomegalovirus exposure and HLA in healthy donors. At the level of the study: About 80 million unique TCRs, all from HLA-typed donors, were included in an early release of the data.

The CDR3 sequence is 14 residues long. Germline assignment: CDR1 SNHLY and CDR2 FYNNEI. V was trimmed by 1 base and J by 1 base, leaving 5 bases between them. PCR involved 60 Vbeta and 13 Jbeta primers. TCRdb's table, derived via immunoSEQ multiplex PCR, lists solely in-frame clones and lacks some. The sample yields more than 100,000 clones, less than 80% seen once. This clonotype was sampled from a female donor in good health and CMV-seropositive. The chain couples TRBV2 to TRBJ2-1; D gene uncertain. Sequencing input: PBMCs. The CDR3 DNA is TGTGCCAGCAGTGAAGTTTCGTCCTACAATGAGCAGTTCTTC. This sequence encodes CASSEVSSYNEQFF.